This T cell receptor (beta chain) was retrieved from a study of shared clonotypes between healthy human individuals (dated by TCRdb to the early 2020s). A note on the overall study: A couple of women and a few men aged 18 to 49 years were included in the cohort. To estimate repertoire size and how much clonotypes are shared between individuals, the study performed deep sequencing of blood TCR repertoires from roughly five healthy adults. For each donor, three plates each were used for CD4 naive and CD4 memory, two plates were used for CD8 naive, and one plate was used for CD8 memory. Different laboratories and diverse techniques were used to prepare libraries and sequence TCR repertoires, to increase sequencing depth and limit assay-specific biases. Per donor, leukapheresis produced somewhere between about 0.94 and 9 billion PBMCs.

TCR CDR3 regions were amplified from genomic DNA by multiplex PCR using the deep immunoSEQ assay. Extracted genomic DNA from each cell subset was spread evenly across all wells of several immunoSEQ 96-well plates, with each plate serving as a replicate. For sorted subsets, approximately 200 ng of genomic DNA, equivalent to roughly 30,000 T cell genomes, went into each replicate PCR. Purified libraries were measured with a Qubit 3.0 fluorometer, size-checked on a Bioanalyzer 2100, and measured again with the KAPA Library Quantification kit. A separate single-read 150-cycle Illumina NextSeq 550 flow cell was used to sequence each immunoSEQ 96-well plate. On the study's bioinformatics: Because the immunoSEQ output held only junctional sequences and lacked quality scores, the filtering could not match the filtering applied to full-length reads. Sequences were annotated with PyIR, a Python wrapper for IgBLAST v1.9, using IMGT germline references to assign V/J genes and CDR3. Any read was removed if the V/J assignment was weak (E-value above 1e-6), the CDR3 was missing, or the read contained stop codons, out-of-frame junctions, or ambiguous translated residues. V3J clonotypes were defined as sequences sharing the same inferred V gene, J gene, and CDR3 amino acid sequence. To compute the percentage overlap between repertoires, the number of shared unique clonotypes was divided by the size of the smaller repertoire. RTK rarefaction, the Chao1 estimator, and Recon v2.1 estimates of unobserved clonotypes were used to assess repertoire richness. Generation probabilities were computed with OLGA for all TCRbeta clonotypes obtained by the gDNA method from several donors. The immuneACCESS repertoire file appears here via TCRdb, limited to in-frame rearrangements. These files lack a portion of the clones; in checked studies, under half of the deficit traces to unresolved V genes, and the cause of the others is not known. V, J and clone size were drawn from that table, and D and trimming were deduced from the DNA. Here the sample has around 2.5 million clones; roughly 93% occur a single time. Around 0.37% of the sample goes to the ten largest clones.

Donors were healthy HIV-negative adults with no recently reported acute infections or vaccinations. All donors were Caucasian adults living in Nashville, Tennessee, USA. Magnetic negative selection was used to enrich CD4+ T cells, after which naive cells were positively selected on CD45RA and the negative fraction became the memory subset. After blood collection by leukapheresis, PBMCs were isolated using Ficoll-Histopaque density gradient centrifugation and then cryopreserved in the vapor phase of liquid nitrogen. Purity and quantity of every magnetically sorted T cell population were checked by analytical flow cytometry. Each sorted fraction had its genomic DNA isolated and then quantified by UV absorbance on a Nanodrop 2000c. CDR1 and CDR2 were assigned from the germline V gene as SNHLY and FYNNEI. Counted from cysteine to phenylalanine, this CDR3 has 12 amino acids. Only the CDR3 portion is preserved as DNA: 36 bases, with reading frame beginning at the first base. The junction carries 14 bases between V and J, which are trimmed by 11 bases and 3 bases respectively.

The research as a whole found: Compared with non-shared clonotypes, the clonotypes found in all four sorted-subset donors had higher generation probabilities. Pairwise subsampling indicated that sequencing depth was expected to affect the degree of clonotype sharing among donors. Because the study included a small number of donors, the genetic and exposure-history diversity represented was limited. Naive subsets generally had larger estimated clonotype richness than memory subsets. Even with the large sequencing depth, rarefaction of the sorted-subset datasets indicated that sequencing was incomplete. Sharing across a handful of donors was observed for roughly 5% of naive CD4, about 3.2% of naive CD8, 2% to 2.5% of memory CD4, and roughly 0.4% of memory CD8 clonotypes. Sampling was restricted to blood, and TCR repertoires in tissues likely differ from the TCR repertoires found in blood.

This clone was seen a handful of times. This receptor's antigen is unknown. The input lacks base qualities; no much larger clone sits a single base away. Recombination linked TRBV2 to TRBJ2-7; no confident D gene assignment can be made. The source is a man younger than 30 in good health. Some clones in this sample may be carry-over from other donors' samples. Sequences were obtained from naive CD4+ T cells from PBMCs. The sample's cell subset or site label, in plain terms: CD45RA+ positively selected. CDR3 protein: CASKSSGYEQYF. The nucleotide sequence is TGTGCCTCAAAGTCGTCCGGCTACGAGCAGTACTTC.